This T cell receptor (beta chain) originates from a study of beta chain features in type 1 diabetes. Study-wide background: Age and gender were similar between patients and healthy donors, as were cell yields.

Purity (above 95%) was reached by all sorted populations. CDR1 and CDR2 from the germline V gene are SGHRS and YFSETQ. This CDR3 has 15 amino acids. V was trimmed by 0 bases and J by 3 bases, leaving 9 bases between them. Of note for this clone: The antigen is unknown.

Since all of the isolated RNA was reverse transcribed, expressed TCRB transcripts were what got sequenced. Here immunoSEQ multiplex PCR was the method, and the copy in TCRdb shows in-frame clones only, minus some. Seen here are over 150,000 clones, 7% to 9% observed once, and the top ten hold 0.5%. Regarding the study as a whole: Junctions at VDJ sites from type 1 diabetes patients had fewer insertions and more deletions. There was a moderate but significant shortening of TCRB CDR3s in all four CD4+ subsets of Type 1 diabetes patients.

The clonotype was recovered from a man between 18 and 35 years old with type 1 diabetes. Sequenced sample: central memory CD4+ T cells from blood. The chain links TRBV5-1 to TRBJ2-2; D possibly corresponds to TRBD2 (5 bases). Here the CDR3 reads CASSLGGLDTGELFF. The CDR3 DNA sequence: TGCGCCAGCAGCTTGGGAGGGTTGGACACCGGGGAGCTGTTTTTT.